This TCR beta chain was identified during a study of blood T cell repertoires in COVID-19. Study-wide context: The samples span acute and convalescent COVID-19 from the United States, Italy and Spain. The cDNA or gDNA used as material had been derived from T cells, B-cell-depleted T cells, or PBMCs.

V gave up 6 bases and J gave up 7 bases, with 13 bases separating them. The CDR3 sequence is 13 residues long. CDR1 is WNHNN, CDR2 SYGVQD, per germline (reference sequence). The method was immunoSEQ multiplex PCR; TCRdb's version includes in-frame clones alone and lacks a portion of them. The sample has 220,000 or so clones, about 80% seen once; the top ten hold 3% to 3.5%. This TCR came from a woman aged 25 to 39 who had recovered from COVID-19. The chain combines TRBV10-1 with TRBJ2-1; possibly TRBD1 for D (7 bases). Sequencing input: peripheral blood. In nucleotides, the CDR3 is TGCGCCAGCAGCGGACAGGCGGGGAATGAGCAGTTCTTC. This translates into CASSGQAGNEQFF.